Each of the 10 T cell receptor beta chains below was sequenced from the same sample in a study of blood T cells in healthy people across ages. Through a sample-barcoded 5' primer and a J-beta primer mix, a second PCR was run for roughly 7 to 12 cycles. TCRdb redid the calling of the 5' RACE reads with MiXCR, one entry per CDR3 protein. The repertoire holds more than 750,000 distinct CDR3 sequences, with roughly 29% as singletons. These same records also appear under a second study, on T cells of mothers and their children.

Sequencing was done on a sample of blood. The receptor set was obtained from a woman between 40 and 50 years old in good health.

The V gene is TRBV29-1, the J gene TRBJ1-2; a possible D gene is TRBD1 (5 bases). Trimming shortened V by 1 base and J by 8 bases, and 14 bases separated the two germline ends. CDR3 length: 13 amino acids. Germline CDR1 SQVTM, CDR2 ANQGSEA. The CDR3 DNA sequence: TGCAGCGTTGAAGGGTTCGGGGGAAGGGGCTACACCTTC. Translating gives CSVEGFGGRGYTF. Drawing the rest from reference TRBV29-1 and TRBJ1-2, the complete variable domain is SAVISQKPSRDICQRGTSLTIQCQVDSQVTMMFWYRQQPGQSLTLIATANQGSEATYESGFVIDKFPISRPNLTFSTLTVSNMSPEDSSIYLCSVEGFGGRGYTFGSGTRLTVV.

This chain uses TRBV20-1 with TRBJ1-3; D unclear. This CDR3 is built from 14 residues. Trimming left V 6 bases short and J 0 bases short, with 12 bases between. Germline-derived CDR1 and CDR2 are DFQATT and SNEGSKA (reference sequence). This CDR3 is CSARTESSGNTIYF. The CDR3 bases are TGCAGTGCCCGGACCGAAAGCTCTGGAAACACCATATATTTT.

This clonotype showed up just a few times. The chain employs TRBV7-3 and TRBJ2-3; perhaps TRBD2 as D (6 bases). The CDR3 totals 14 residues. CDR1 and CDR2 (germline): SGHTA, FQGTGA. V dropped 4 bases and J dropped 4 bases, with 12 bases sitting between them. CDR3 sequence: CASSSAGLADTQYF. In DNA, the CDR3 is TGTGCCAGCAGCTCAGCGGGTCTTGCAGATACGCAGTATTTT.

The rearrangement links TRBV25-1 to TRBJ1-1; no clear D gene. Germline V lookup: CDR1 MGHDK, CDR2 SYGVNS. The CDR3 sequence is 12 residues long. Trimming pared 5 bases from V and 1 base from J, leaving 5 bases between. CDR3 bases: TGTGCCAGCAGTCAATGGAACACTGAAGCTTTCTTT. This codes for CASSQWNTEAFF.

J is TRBJ2-1 and V is TRBV5-1; the match to TRBD2 covers 10 bases. There are 16 residues in the CDR3. The V gene end was trimmed by 8 bases and the J gene end by 1 base; junction bases not matched to a gene: 9. Germline values: CDR1 SGHRS, CDR2 YFSETQ. CDR3 in DNA: TGCGCCAGTTCCCCCTATAGCGGGGGGTCCTACAATGAGCAGTTCTTC. Its translation is CASSPYSGGSYNEQFF.

The CDR3 is CASSLEGQESYEQYF. The CDR3 region has the DNA TGCGCCAGCAGCTTGGAGGGACAGGAGTCCTACGAGCAGTACTTC. V gene TRBV5-1 combines with J gene TRBJ2-7; 8 bases fit TRBD1. V lost 0 bases, J lost 1 base, and 3 bases stayed unmatched. Germline loops: CDR1 SGHRS, CDR2 YFSETQ. The CDR3 has 15 residues.

The chain has TRBV2 and TRBJ2-3; 9 nucleotides agree with TRBD2. CDR1 is SNHLY, CDR2 FYNNEI, per germline. The CDR3 totals 19 residues. J was trimmed by 5 bases and V by 0 bases; bases with no gene match: 15. The CDR3 sequence: CASSEALPRGGQAVDTQYF. The CDR3 DNA sequence: TGTGCCAGCAGTGAAGCGCTTCCGCGGGGGGGCCAGGCGGTAGATACGCAGTATTTT.

In the case of this clonotype: A read error is possible here, since a much larger clone lies one base away. This rearrangement joins TRBV9 to TRBJ2-5, with D perhaps TRBD1 or TRBD2 (5 bases each). Deletions cut 0 bases from V and 7 bases from J, with 16 bases between. The CDR3 length is 15 residues. CDR1 is SGDLS, CDR2 YYNGEE, per germline. The CDR3 DNA reads as TGTGCCAGCAGCGTAGAAGAAGGGGTTCGGGGGACCCAGTACTTC. This codes for CASSVEEGVRGTQYF.

Note on this clonotype: Compared with germline, one end of the junction differs, possibly owing to a read error. The genes are TRBV29-1 and TRBJ1-1, with 7 positions matching TRBD1. CDR1 is SQVTM, CDR2 ANQGSEA, per germline. The CDR3 has 12 amino acids. The CDR3 nucleotides are TGCAGCGTTATGACAGGGAACACTGCAGCTTTCTTT. Translation gives CSVMTGNTAAFF.

The J gene is TRBJ1-1, the V gene TRBV20-1; no definite D call. Germline CDR1 DFQATT, CDR2 SNEGSKA (reference sequence). The CDR3 spans 12 residues. Trimming cost V 1 base and J 5 bases, with 8 bases left between them. The DNA for the CDR3 is TGCAGTGCTAGAGGGGGTCGGACTGAAGCTTTCTTT. Amino acids: CSARGGRTEAFF.